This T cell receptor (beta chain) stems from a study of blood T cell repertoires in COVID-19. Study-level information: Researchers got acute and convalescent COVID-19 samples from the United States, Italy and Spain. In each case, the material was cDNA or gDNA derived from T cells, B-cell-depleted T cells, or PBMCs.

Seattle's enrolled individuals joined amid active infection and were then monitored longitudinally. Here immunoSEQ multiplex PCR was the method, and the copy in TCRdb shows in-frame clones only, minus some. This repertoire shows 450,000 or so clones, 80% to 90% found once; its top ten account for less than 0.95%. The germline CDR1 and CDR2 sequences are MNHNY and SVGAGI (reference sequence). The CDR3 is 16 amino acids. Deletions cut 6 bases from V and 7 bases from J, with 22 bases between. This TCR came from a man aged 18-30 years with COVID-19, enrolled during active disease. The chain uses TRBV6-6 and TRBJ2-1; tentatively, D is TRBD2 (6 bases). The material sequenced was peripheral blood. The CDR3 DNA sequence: TGTGCCAGCAGCCCCCCCGGCGCGGCGGGGATAAATGAGCAGTTCTTC. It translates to CASSPPGAAGINEQFF.